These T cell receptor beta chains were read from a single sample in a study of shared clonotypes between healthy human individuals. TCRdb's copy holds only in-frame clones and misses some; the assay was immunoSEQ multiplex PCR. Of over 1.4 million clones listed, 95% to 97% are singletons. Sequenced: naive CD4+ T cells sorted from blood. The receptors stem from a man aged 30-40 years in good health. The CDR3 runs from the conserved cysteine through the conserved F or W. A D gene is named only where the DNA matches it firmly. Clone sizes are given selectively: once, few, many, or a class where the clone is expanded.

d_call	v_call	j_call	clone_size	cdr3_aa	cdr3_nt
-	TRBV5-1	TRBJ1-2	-	CASSSQWNYGYTF	TGCGCCAGCAGCTCCCAGTGGAACTATGGCTACACCTTC
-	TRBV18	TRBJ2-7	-	CASSPGSSASYEQYF	TGTGCCAGCTCACCAGGATCTAGCGCTTCCTACGAGCAGTACTTC
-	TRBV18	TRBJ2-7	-	CASSRGIPSYEQYF	TGTGCCAGCTCCCGCGGGATCCCCTCCTACGAGCAGTACTTC
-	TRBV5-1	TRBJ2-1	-	CASSVGLSYNEQFF	TGCGCCAGCAGCGTGGGACTGTCCTACAATGAGCAGTTCTTC
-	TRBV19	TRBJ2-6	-	CASSLGSGANVLTF	TGTGCCAGTAGTTTGGGTTCCGGGGCCAACGTCCTGACTTTC
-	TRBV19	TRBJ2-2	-	CASSIDLGGTGELFF	TGTGCCAGTAGTATAGATCTAGGGGGCACCGGGGAGCTGTTTTTT
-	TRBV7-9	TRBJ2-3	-	CASSLGQGVTDTQYF	TGTGCCAGCAGCTTAGGTCAGGGTGTCACAGATACGCAGTATTTT
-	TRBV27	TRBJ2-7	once	CASSLGAFPYEQYF	TGTGCCAGCAGTTTGGGGGCTTTCCCATACGAGCAGTACTTC
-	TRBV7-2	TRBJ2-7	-	CASSLDGGQQYF	TGTGCCAGCAGCCTAGACGGGGGGCAGCAGTACTTC
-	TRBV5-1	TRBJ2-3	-	CASSLGHYTDTQYF	TGCGCCAGCAGCTTGGGCCATTACACAGATACGCAGTATTTT
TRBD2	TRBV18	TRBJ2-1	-	CASSPASGSRSYNEQFF	TGTGCCAGCTCACCAGCTAGCGGGAGTCGGTCCTACAATGAGCAGTTCTTC
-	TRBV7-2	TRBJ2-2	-	CASSWDTKDPRSAGELFF	TGTGCCAGCAGCTGGGACACCAAGGACCCGAGGAGCGCCGGGGAGCTGTTTTTT
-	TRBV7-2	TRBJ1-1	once	CASSLSLIPGAGTEAFF	TGTGCCAGCAGCTTAAGCCTTATCCCAGGGGCAGGCACTGAAGCTTTCTTT
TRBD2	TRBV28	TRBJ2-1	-	CASSLGRGTSLNEQFF	TGTGCCAGCAGTTTGGGTAGGGGGACTAGTCTCAATGAGCAGTTCTTC
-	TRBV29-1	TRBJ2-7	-	CSALTGGLGAGQYF	TGCAGCGCGCTGACAGGCGGTTTGGGGGCCGGGCAGTACTTC
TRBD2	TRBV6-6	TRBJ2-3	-	CASSLGLAPATDTQYF	TGTGCCAGCAGTTTGGGACTAGCTCCGGCCACAGATACGCAGTATTTT
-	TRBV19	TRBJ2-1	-	CASSIGGPSYNEQFF	TGTGCCAGTAGTATAGGTGGACCCTCCTACAATGAGCAGTTCTTC
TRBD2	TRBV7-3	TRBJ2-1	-	CASSSIAGDYNEQFF	TGTGCCAGCAGCTCCATAGCGGGAGACTACAATGAGCAGTTCTTC
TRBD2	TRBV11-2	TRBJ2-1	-	CASGPQLAGVVDEQFF	TGTGCCAGCGGACCCCAACTAGCGGGAGTGGTAGATGAGCAGTTCTTC
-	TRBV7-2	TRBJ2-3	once	CASSLTRPPTDTQYF	TGTGCCAGCAGCTTAACGCGCCCTCCTACAGATACGCAGTATTTT
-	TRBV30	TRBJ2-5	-	CAYHRGRAETQYF	TGTGCCTACCACAGGGGGAGGGCAGAGACCCAGTACTTC
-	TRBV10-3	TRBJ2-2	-	CAISEHSRGGLDTGELFF	TGTGCCATCAGTGAGCATTCCCGGGGAGGCCTGGACACCGGGGAGCTGTTTTTT
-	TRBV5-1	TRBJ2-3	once	CASSFLGKTSTDTQYF	TGCGCCAGCAGCTTTCTAGGGAAGACTAGCACAGATACGCAGTATTTT
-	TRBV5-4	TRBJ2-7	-	CASSLPGPSSYEQYF	TGTGCCAGCAGCTTGCCAGGGCCTAGCTCCTACGAGCAGTACTTC
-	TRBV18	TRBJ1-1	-	CASSPIAARDTEAFF	TGTGCCAGCTCACCCATCGCTGCAAGGGACACTGAAGCTTTCTTT
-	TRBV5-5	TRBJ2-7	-	CASSSLSQSTSYEQYF	TGTGCCAGCAGCTCTTTATCCCAATCCACCTCCTACGAGCAGTACTTC
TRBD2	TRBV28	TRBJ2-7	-	CASNEWTSGYSSYEQYF	TGTGCCAGCAACGAGTGGACTAGCGGGTACAGCTCCTACGAGCAGTACTTC
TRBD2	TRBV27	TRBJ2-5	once	CASSLFSGRGVWDQETQYF	TGTGCCAGCAGTCTATTTAGCGGGAGGGGGGTCTGGGACCAAGAGACCCAGTACTTC
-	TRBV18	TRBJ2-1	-	CASTLYQSYNEQFF	TGTGCCAGCACCCTTTACCAGTCCTACAATGAGCAGTTCTTC
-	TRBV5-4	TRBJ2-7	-	CASSLDSSGPYEQYF	TGTGCCAGCAGCTTGGACAGTTCGGGCCCCTACGAGCAGTACTTC
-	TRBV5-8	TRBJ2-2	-	CASSLGFFGNTGELFF	TGTGCCAGCAGCTTGGGGTTTTTTGGGAACACCGGGGAGCTGTTTTTT
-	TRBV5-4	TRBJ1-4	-	CASSLRWSSNEKLFF	TGTGCCAGCAGCTTGCGGTGGTCTTCTAATGAAAAACTGTTTTTT
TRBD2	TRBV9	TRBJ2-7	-	CASSPGTSPLHEQYF	TGTGCCAGCAGCCCCGGGACTAGTCCCCTCCACGAGCAGTACTTC
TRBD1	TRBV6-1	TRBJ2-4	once	CASSEFPTNELQGAVAKNIQYF	TGTGCCAGCAGTGAATTTCCGACCAACGAACTACAGGGGGCTGTGGCCAAAAACATTCAGTACTTC
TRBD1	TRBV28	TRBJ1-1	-	CASSLLRGSNTEAFF	TGTGCCAGCAGTTTGCTCAGGGGGAGTAACACTGAAGCTTTCTTT
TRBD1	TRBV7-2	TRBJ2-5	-	CASSLKDRDEETQYF	TGTGCCAGCAGCTTAAAGGACAGGGATGAAGAGACCCAGTACTTC
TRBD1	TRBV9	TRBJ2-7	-	CASSVAPGQGVVGNYEQYF	TGTGCCAGCAGCGTAGCTCCGGGACAGGGGGTTGTCGGAAACTACGAGCAGTACTTC
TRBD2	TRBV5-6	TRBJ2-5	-	CASSFEREGRETQYF	TGTGCCAGCAGCTTTGAGCGGGAGGGTCGAGAGACCCAGTACTTC
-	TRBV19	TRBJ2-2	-	CASSASPTGELFF	TGTGCCAGTAGTGCAAGCCCCACCGGGGAGCTGTTTTTT
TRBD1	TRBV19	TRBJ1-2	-	CASRDSGDSDGYTF	TGTGCCAGTAGAGATAGTGGGGACAGCGATGGCTACACCTTC
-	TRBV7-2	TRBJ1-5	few	CASSLWGGPQHF	TGTGCCAGCAGCTTATGGGGTGGGCCCCAGCATTTT
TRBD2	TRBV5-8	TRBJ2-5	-	CASSFPTSGSERTQYF	TGTGCCAGCAGTTTTCCGACTAGCGGGAGTGAGAGGACCCAGTACTTC
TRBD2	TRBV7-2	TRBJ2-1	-	CASSLAREKAVNEQFF	TGTGCCAGCAGCTTAGCGCGGGAGAAGGCTGTCAATGAGCAGTTCTTC
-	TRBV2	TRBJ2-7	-	CASRAEGTRDEQYF	TGTGCCAGCAGAGCAGAAGGGACTCGGGACGAGCAGTACTTC
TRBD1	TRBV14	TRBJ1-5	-	CASSHWATGSVRQPQHF	TGTGCCAGCAGCCACTGGGCGACAGGGAGCGTACGTCAGCCCCAGCATTTT
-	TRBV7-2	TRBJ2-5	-	CASSSQGREGETQYF	TGTGCCAGCAGCTCCCAGGGGCGGGAAGGAGAGACCCAGTACTTC
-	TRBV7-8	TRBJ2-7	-	CASSLRGGSPYEQYF	TGTGCCAGCAGCTTAAGGGGGGGCTCACCCTACGAGCAGTACTTC
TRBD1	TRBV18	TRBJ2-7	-	CASSGGTGYEQYF	TGTGCCAGCTCAGGCGGGACAGGCTACGAGCAGTACTTC
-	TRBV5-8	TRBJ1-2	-	CASSLGETNYGYTF	TGTGCCAGCAGCTTGGGGGAAACTAACTATGGCTACACCTTC
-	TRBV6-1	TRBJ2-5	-	CASSLQGTQETQYF	TGTGCCAGCAGTTTGCAGGGGACCCAAGAGACCCAGTACTTC
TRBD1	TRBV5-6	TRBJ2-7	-	CASSFGGTGDYEQYF	TGTGCCAGCAGCTTCGGGGGGACAGGGGACTACGAGCAGTACTTC
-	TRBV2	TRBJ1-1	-	CASSTRAGNTEAFF	TGTGCCAGCAGCACCAGGGCGGGGAACACTGAAGCTTTCTTT
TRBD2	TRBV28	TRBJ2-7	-	CASSQTSGDFSYEQYF	TGTGCCAGCAGCCAGACTAGCGGGGATTTCTCCTACGAGCAGTACTTC
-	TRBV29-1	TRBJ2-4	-	CSVELGNIQYF	TGCAGCGTTGAACTCGGGAACATTCAGTACTTC